This TCR beta chain was recorded in a study of T cells after yellow fever vaccination. The CDR3 loop spans 13 amino acids. Trimming left V 6 bases short and J 3 bases short, with 13 bases between. Per germline, CDR1 DFQATT and CDR2 SNEGSKA (reference sequence). TCRdb called the 5' RACE reads again in MiXCR, with one record for every CDR3 protein. The data hold almost 70,000 distinct CDR3 sequences, with around 6.2% observed a single time. This clonotype showed up many times. The source is a man between 18 and 35 years old who received the YFV17D yellow fever vaccine. The specimen comprised CD4+ T cells sorted from PBMCs, sampled around 14 days after the first yellow fever vaccination. The chain has TRBV20-1 and TRBJ2-3; maybe TRBD2 (6 bases). As DNA, the CDR3 is TGCAGTGCGAGGGCTGGAGGGACAGATACGCAGTATTTT. Its translation is CSARAGGTDTQYF.